A selection of T cell receptor beta chains follows, all from one sample in a study of PD-1 blockade in classical Hodgkin lymphoma. Here immunoSEQ multiplex PCR was the method, and the copy in TCRdb shows in-frame clones only, minus some. The sample contains 15,000 to 20,000 clones, more than 60% of which appear only once. The sequencing here drew on peripheral blood mononuclear cells (PBMCs), taken at baseline. All receptors derive from a human donor with classical Hodgkin lymphoma. CDR3s include the opening cysteine and the closing phenylalanine or tryptophan. A D gene is named only where the DNA matches it firmly. Rows give clone size only sometimes, using once, few, many, or a class for an expanded clone.

d_gene | j_gene | abundance | v_gene | CDR3nt | CDR3aa
TRBD2 | TRBJ2-6 | NA | TRBV12-5 | TGTGCTAGTGGTTTGGTGGAAAGCGGGAGCTCTGGGGCCAACGTCCTGACTTTC | CASGLVESGSSGANVLTF
TRBD1 | TRBJ2-7 | once | TRBV25-1 | TGTGCCAGCAGTGCGTGGACAGGGAGTGACGAGCAGTACTTC | CASSAWTGSDEQYF
TRBD1 | TRBJ1-1 | NA | TRBV9 | TGTGCCAGCAGCGTAGACAGGGGGGTAAACACTGAAGCTTTCTTT | CASSVDRGVNTEAFF
NA | TRBJ1-2 | few | TRBV28 | TGTGCCAGCAGTTTATGGGGGGCGTATGGCTACACCTTC | CASSLWGAYGYTF
TRBD2 | TRBJ2-3 | NA | TRBV19 | TGTGCCAGTGGGTCCCTAGCGGGGTTTTATACGCAGTATTTT | CASGSLAGFYTQYF
TRBD1 | TRBJ2-5 | NA | TRBV11-2 | TGTGCCAGCAGGCACAGGGGAGAGACCCAGTACTTC | CASRHRGETQYF
NA | TRBJ1-4 | NA | TRBV5-8 | TGTGCCAGCAGTTTAGAGCACCTTAATGAAAAACTGTTTTTT | CASSLEHLNEKLFF
NA | TRBJ2-7 | once | TRBV30 | TGTGCCTGGAGTGCTCTGGGAGCCCTAGCTTCCCCTGGGCAGTACTTC | CAWSALGALASPGQYF
NA | TRBJ2-7 | once | TRBV5-1 | TGCGCCAGCAGCTTGGACATTCCGAAGACCTACGAGCAGTACTTC | CASSLDIPKTYEQYF
NA | TRBJ2-3 | NA | TRBV11-2 | TGTGCCAGCAGCTTATGGGCGGGGGCCTCTAGCACAGATACGCAGTATTTT | CASSLWAGASSTDTQYF
NA | TRBJ1-1 | NA | TRBV6-5 | TGTGCCAGCAGTTACTCGGACACTGAAGCTTTCTTT | CASSYSDTEAFF
NA | TRBJ2-1 | NA | TRBV7-2 | TGTGCCAGCAGCCTAGCATGGGAAATCTACAATGAGCAGTTCTTC | CASSLAWEIYNEQFF
TRBD2 | TRBJ2-7 | NA | TRBV4-3 | TGCGCCAGCAGCCAAGATCAAGTTGGACTAGCGGGAGGGCCTCACGAGCAGTACTTC | CASSQDQVGLAGGPHEQYF
NA | TRBJ2-7 | few | TRBV21-1 | TGTGCCAGCAGCAAAGGGTCCGGGACAGGGGGCGCGTCCCTCGAGCAGTACTTC | CASSKGSGTGGASLEQYF
NA | TRBJ2-7 | few | TRBV6-5 | TGTGCCAGCAGTTACTCTCTAGGAGCCTCCTACGAGCAGTACTTC | CASSYSLGASYEQYF
TRBD2 | TRBJ2-3 | NA | TRBV7-8 | TGTGCCAGCAGCTTTAGCGGGAGGGCCAAGGTGGATACGCAGTATTTT | CASSFSGRAKVDTQYF
NA | TRBJ1-2 | NA | TRBV27 | TGTGCCAGCAGTTTAACTTTTAACTATGGCTACACCTTC | CASSLTFNYGYTF
NA | TRBJ2-3 | NA | TRBV2 | TGTGCCAGCAGTGAAACGCGACGAGACACAGATACGCAGTATTTT | CASSETRRDTDTQYF
NA | TRBJ1-1 | NA | TRBV19 | TGTGCCAGTAGTATACGAATTGGCACTGAAGCTTTCTTT | CASSIRIGTEAFF
NA | TRBJ1-1 | few | TRBV28 | TGTGCCAGCAGTTTATTAGGGGGCACTGAAGCTTTCTTT | CASSLLGGTEAFF
NA | TRBJ2-3 | NA | TRBV7-2 | TGTGCCAGCAGCTTAGGGGCCTTGGCAGGTTTTTCGCAGTATTTT | CASSLGALAGFSQYF
NA | TRBJ2-3 | NA | TRBV18 | TGTGCCAGCTCCCAGGCAGGCGGGATGGGAGATACGCAGTATTTT | CASSQAGGMGDTQYF
NA | TRBJ1-1 | NA | TRBV27 | TGTGCCAGCAGTTTAAGTGCGGAGGGCACTGAAGCTTTCTTT | CASSLSAEGTEAFF
TRBD1 | TRBJ1-2 | NA | TRBV6-5 | TGTGCCAGCAGCCCCACGGGTTGGACAGGGGCCGGCTACACCTTC | CASSPTGWTGAGYTF
NA | TRBJ1-5 | few | TRBV2 | TGTGCCAGCAGTGGGGCAGGGCGAAATCAGCCCCAGCATTTT | CASSGAGRNQPQHF
NA | TRBJ2-5 | NA | TRBV7-2 | TGTGCCAGCAGCCGCATAAGAGGGGCAGGGCAAGAGACCCAGTACTTC | CASSRIRGAGQETQYF
NA | TRBJ2-3 | NA | TRBV7-2 | TGTGCCAGCAGCTTAGAGGGACTTAGCACAGATACGCAGTATTTT | CASSLEGLSTDTQYF
NA | TRBJ1-1 | NA | TRBV29-1 | TGCAGCGTTGATGGGGGTATAGTCACTGAAGCTTTCTTT | CSVDGGIVTEAFF
TRBD1 | TRBJ1-5 | NA | TRBV7-8 | TGTGCCAGCAGCGATTCAGGGGGCGTTGCTCAGCCCCAGCATTTT | CASSDSGGVAQPQHF
NA | TRBJ2-1 | few | TRBV25-1 | TGTGCCAGCAGTGAAAGCTGGGGAGGGGGGTACGAGCAGTTCTTC | CASSESWGGGYEQFF
TRBD1 | TRBJ1-1 | NA | TRBV6-1 | TGTGCCAGCATTGCTTGGGACAGTGAAGCTTTCTTT | CASIAWDSEAFF
NA | TRBJ1-1 | NA | TRBV4-3 | TGCGCCAGCAGCCCATCCCTCTTGAACACTGAAGCTTTCTTT | CASSPSLLNTEAFF
NA | TRBJ2-1 | NA | TRBV2 | TGTGCCAGCAGTGAAGCGGGGGGCTACAATGAGCAGTTCTTC | CASSEAGGYNEQFF
TRBD1 | TRBJ2-1 | NA | TRBV19 | TGTGCCAGTAACGCCCGAGGGGGACAGGGGGCGTACAATGAGCAGTTCTTC | CASNARGGQGAYNEQFF
TRBD1 | TRBJ2-7 | NA | TRBV18 | TGTGCCAGCTCAAATACAGGGGGCAAAAATTACGAGCAGTACTTC | CASSNTGGKNYEQYF
TRBD2 | TRBJ2-1 | NA | TRBV6-1 | TGTGCCAGCCTTCCTAGCGGGGGCCTCTACAATGAGCAGTTCTTC | CASLPSGGLYNEQFF
NA | TRBJ1-5 | NA | TRBV16 | TGTGCCAGCAGCCAATCATTCGGGGGAGATAGCAATCAGCCCCAGCATTTT | CASSQSFGGDSNQPQHF
NA | TRBJ2-1 | NA | TRBV5-6 | TGTGCCAGCAGCTTGATAAATTGGAACTCCCTTGCGAATGAGCAGTTCTTC | CASSLINWNSLANEQFF
TRBD1 | TRBJ1-1 | NA | TRBV12-5 | TGTGCTAGTGGTCGAGGGACAGGGGAGACTGAAGCTTTCTTT | CASGRGTGETEAFF
NA | TRBJ2-2 | NA | TRBV5-1 | TGCGCCAGCAGCGGGGGGTTGAACACCGGGGAGCTGTTTTTT | CASSGGLNTGELFF
TRBD2 | TRBJ2-5 | NA | TRBV11-2 | TGTGCCAGCAGCTTAGGAGCGGGGGGTGGGGAGACCCAGTACTTC | CASSLGAGGGETQYF
NA | TRBJ1-4 | NA | TRBV7-9 | TGTGCCAGCAGCTTGGGAGGGACTATGATTAATGAAAAACTGTTTTTT | CASSLGGTMINEKLFF
NA | TRBJ1-2 | NA | TRBV18 | TGTGCCAGCTCACCCACAGGGTTTCACTATGGCTACACCTTC | CASSPTGFHYGYTF
NA | TRBJ1-1 | NA | TRBV6-1 | TGTGCCAGCAGTGAGTATGGCAGAAGAGACACTGAAGCTTTCTTT | CASSEYGRRDTEAFF
TRBD2 | TRBJ2-3 | NA | TRBV6-1 | TGTGCCAGCAGTGAAGCAACTAGCGGGGGGGGGACAGATACGCAGTATTTT | CASSEATSGGGTDTQYF